The source of this T cell receptor (beta chain) is a study of CD8+CD57+ T cells in acquired aplastic anemia. Looking at the study overall: CD4+ and CD8+ cells, once sorted, gave DNA averaging roughly 3.2 ug. Whole-study findings and limits: The study found no significant CD8+ Simpson's diversity difference between patients and controls. There were roughly 30 CD8+ CDR3 sequences that occurred in both patients and controls.

CDR3 and TCR beta VDJ profiling relied on a genomic DNA template. TCRdb reprocessed the reads with MiXCR, giving one entry per CDR3 protein. The repertoire consists of 250,000 or so distinct CDR3 sequences, with roughly half occurring once and the leading ten covering approximately 8%. Individuals selected for sequencing had exhibited CD8+CD57+ cell expansion on flow cytometry. This clonotype has at least ten counts. Its target is not known. V lost 5 bases and J lost 3; bases outside the gene matches: 8. The germline V gene has CDR1 SEHNR and CDR2 FQNEAQ (reference sequence). The CDR3 is 18 residues long.

Sequenced material: sorted CD4+, CD8+, or CD8+CD57+ T cells (not recorded which) from PBMCs. The rearrangement links TRBV7-9 to TRBJ2-6; the match to TRBD1 covers 12 bases. The sequence was obtained from a human donor with aplastic anemia. CDR3 residues: CASSLGDRGQDGANVLTF. The CDR3 DNA is TGTGCCAGCAGCCTAGGGGACAGGGGGCAAGATGGGGCCAACGTCCTGACTTTC.